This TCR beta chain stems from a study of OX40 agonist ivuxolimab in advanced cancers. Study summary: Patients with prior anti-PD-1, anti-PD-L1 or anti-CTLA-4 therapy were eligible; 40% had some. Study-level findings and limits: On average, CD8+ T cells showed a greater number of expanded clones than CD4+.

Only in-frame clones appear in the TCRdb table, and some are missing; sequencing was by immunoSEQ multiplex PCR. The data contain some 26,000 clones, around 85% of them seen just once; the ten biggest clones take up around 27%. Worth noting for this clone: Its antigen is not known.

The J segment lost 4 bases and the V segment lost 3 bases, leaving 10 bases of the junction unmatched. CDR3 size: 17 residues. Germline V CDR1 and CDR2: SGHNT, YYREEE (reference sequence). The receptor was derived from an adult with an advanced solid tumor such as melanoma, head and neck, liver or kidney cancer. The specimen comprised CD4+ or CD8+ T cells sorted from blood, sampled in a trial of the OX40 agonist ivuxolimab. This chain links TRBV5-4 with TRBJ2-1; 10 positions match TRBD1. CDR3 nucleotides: TGTGCCAGCAGCTGGGGGGACAGGGGAAGGGAATACAATGAGCAGTTCTTC. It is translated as CASSWGDRGREYNEQFF. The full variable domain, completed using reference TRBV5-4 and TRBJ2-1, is ETGVTQSPTHLIKTRGQQVTLRCSSQSGHNTVSWYQQALGQGPQFIFQYYREEENGRGNFPPRFSGLQFPNYSSELNVNALELDDSALYLCASSWGDRGREYNEQFFGPGTRLTVL.